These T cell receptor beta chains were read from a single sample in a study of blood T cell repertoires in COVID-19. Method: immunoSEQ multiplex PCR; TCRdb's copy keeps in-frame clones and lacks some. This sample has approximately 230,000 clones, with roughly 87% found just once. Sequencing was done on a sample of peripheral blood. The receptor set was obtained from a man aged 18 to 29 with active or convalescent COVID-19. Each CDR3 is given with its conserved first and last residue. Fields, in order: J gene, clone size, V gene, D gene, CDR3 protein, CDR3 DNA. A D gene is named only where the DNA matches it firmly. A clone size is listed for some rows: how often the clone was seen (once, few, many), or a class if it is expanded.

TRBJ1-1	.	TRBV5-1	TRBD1	CASSGTGGLNTEAFF	TGCGCCAGCAGCGGGACAGGGGGACTGAACACTGAAGCTTTCTTT
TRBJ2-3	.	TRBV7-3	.	CASSSTGSSTDTQYF	TGTGCCAGCAGCTCGACCGGGTCCAGCACAGATACGCAGTATTTT
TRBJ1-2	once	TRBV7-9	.	CASSATENRGYTF	TGTGCCAGCAGCGCGACAGAGAACCGTGGCTACACCTTC
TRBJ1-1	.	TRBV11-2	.	CASSLVQGSLMNTEAFF	TGTGCCAGCAGCTTAGTTCAGGGCAGTTTGATGAACACTGAAGCTTTCTTT
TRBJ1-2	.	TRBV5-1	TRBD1	CASSSGTGDSGYTF	TGCGCCAGCAGCTCCGGGACAGGGGATAGTGGCTACACCTTC
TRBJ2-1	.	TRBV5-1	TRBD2	CASSLLAGENEQFF	TGCGCCAGCAGCTTGCTAGCGGGGGAGAATGAGCAGTTCTTC
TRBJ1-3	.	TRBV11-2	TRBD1	CASSPRTGGLSGNTIYF	TGTGCCAGCAGCCCCCGGACAGGGGGCCTCTCTGGAAACACCATATATTTT
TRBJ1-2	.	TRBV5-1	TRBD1	CASSGQGNYGYTF	TGCGCCAGCAGCGGACAGGGAAACTATGGCTACACCTTC
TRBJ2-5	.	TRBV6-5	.	CASSYQEGSLQETQYF	TGTGCCAGCAGTTATCAGGAGGGCAGCTTGCAAGAGACCCAGTACTTC
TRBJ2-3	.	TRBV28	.	CASSLRQAWSTQYF	TGTGCCAGCAGTTTAAGACAGGCTTGGTCTACGCAGTATTTT
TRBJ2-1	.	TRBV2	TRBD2	CASRRLAGVNEQFF	TGTGCCAGCAGGCGACTAGCGGGGGTGAATGAGCAGTTCTTC
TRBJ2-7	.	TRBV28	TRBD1	CASSQAGGPLYEQYF	TGTGCCAGCAGTCAGGCAGGGGGACCCCTCTACGAGCAGTACTTC
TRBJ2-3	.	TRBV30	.	CAWRIQGTDTQYF	TGTGCCTGGAGAATTCAGGGCACGGATACGCAGTATTTT
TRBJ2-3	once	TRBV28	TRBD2	CASSFGREGLHTQYF	TGTGCCAGCAGTTTTGGGCGGGAGGGTCTGCATACGCAGTATTTT
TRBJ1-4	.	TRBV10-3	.	CAISDAGPNEKLFF	TGTGCCATCAGTGATGCAGGCCCTAATGAAAAACTGTTTTTT
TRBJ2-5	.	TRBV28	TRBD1	CASRPDREETQYF	TGTGCCAGCAGACCGGACAGGGAAGAGACCCAGTACTTC
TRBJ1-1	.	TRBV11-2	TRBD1	CASSWDRRAFF	TGTGCCAGCAGTTGGGACAGGCGGGCTTTCTTT
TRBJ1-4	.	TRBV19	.	CASNRVSTNEKLFF	TGTGCCAGCAACAGGGTTTCGACTAATGAAAAACTGTTTTTT